The clone carrying this T cell receptor beta chain was detected a few times. Antigen unknown. TCRdb processed the reads anew with MiXCR; each CDR3 protein has one entry. Of fewer than 350,000 distinct CDR3 sequences listed, around a tenth are singletons. The data derive from a study of T cell repertoires in cytomegalovirus infection. Study at large: Indications of both CMV infection and matching HLA type were provided by public TCR beta signatures.

Per the germline V gene, CDR1 is LNHNV and CDR2 is YYDKDF (reference sequence). Trimming left V 7 bases short and J 3 bases short, with 15 bases between. The CDR3 loop spans 14 amino acids. General study points: Clonotypes of TCR beta that were HLA-C-restricted and CMV-specific dominated the ex vivo response. There were carriers of CMV plus the relevant HLA, and cumulative public TCR beta family frequency identified them.

The sample taken for sequencing was PBMCs. This TCR came from a human donor in good health (CMV status not recorded). Some clones in this sample may be carry-over from other donors' samples. The chain links TRBV15 to TRBJ1-2, with D uncertain. CDR3 DNA: TGTGCCACCACTTCTCATCTAAGGGACTATGGCTACACCTTC. Translation: CATTSHLRDYGYTF.